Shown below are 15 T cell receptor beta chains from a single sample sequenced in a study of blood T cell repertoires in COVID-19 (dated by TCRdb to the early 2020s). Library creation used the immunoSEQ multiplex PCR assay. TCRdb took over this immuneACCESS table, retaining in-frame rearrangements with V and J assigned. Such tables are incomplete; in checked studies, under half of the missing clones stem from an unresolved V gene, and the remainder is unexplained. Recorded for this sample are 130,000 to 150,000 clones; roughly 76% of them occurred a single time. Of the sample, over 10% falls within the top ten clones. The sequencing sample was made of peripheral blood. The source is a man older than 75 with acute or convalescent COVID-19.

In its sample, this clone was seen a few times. The CDR3 loop reads CASSSQSTDTQYF. CDR3 sequence (DNA): TGTGCCAGCAGCTCCCAGAGCACAGATACGCAGTATTTT. This rearrangement joins TRBV7-2 to TRBJ2-3; D not certain. Germline loops: CDR1 SGHTA, CDR2 FQGNSA. The CDR3 consists of 13 residues. Trimming left V 4 bases short and J 0 bases short, with 5 bases between.

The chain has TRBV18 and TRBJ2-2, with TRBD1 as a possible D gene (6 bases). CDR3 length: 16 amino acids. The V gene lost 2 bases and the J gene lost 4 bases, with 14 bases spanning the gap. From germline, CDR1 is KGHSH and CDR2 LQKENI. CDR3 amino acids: CASSPREDSSTGELFF. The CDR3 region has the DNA TGTGCCAGCTCACCAAGAGAGGACAGTAGCACCGGGGAGCTGTTTTTT.

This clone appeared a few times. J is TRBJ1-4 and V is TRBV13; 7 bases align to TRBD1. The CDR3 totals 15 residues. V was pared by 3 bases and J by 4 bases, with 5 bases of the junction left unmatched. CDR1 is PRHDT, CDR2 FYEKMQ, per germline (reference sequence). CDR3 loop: CASSFRTGSNEKLFF. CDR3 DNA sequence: TGTGCCAGCAGCTTCAGGACAGGAAGTAATGAAAAACTGTTTTTT.

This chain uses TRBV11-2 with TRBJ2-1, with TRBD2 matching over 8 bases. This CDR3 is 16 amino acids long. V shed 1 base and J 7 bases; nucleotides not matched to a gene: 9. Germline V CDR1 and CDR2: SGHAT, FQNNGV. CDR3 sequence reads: CASSLAGGRSKNEQFF. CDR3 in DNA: TGTGCCAGCAGCTTAGCGGGGGGGCGTAGTAAGAATGAGCAGTTCTTC.

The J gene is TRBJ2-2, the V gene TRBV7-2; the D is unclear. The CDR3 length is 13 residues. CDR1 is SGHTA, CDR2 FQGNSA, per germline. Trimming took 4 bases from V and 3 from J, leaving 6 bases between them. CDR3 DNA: TGTGCCAGCAGCTCAGTCCACACCGGGGAGCTGTTTTTT. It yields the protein CASSSVHTGELFF.

This chain's CDR3 is CASSIRGLYNEQFF. In DNA form, the CDR3 reads TGTGCCAGCAGCATCAGAGGTCTCTACAATGAGCAGTTCTTC. The J gene is TRBJ2-1, the V gene TRBV5-6; unclear D gene. Germline V CDR1 and CDR2: SGHDT, YYEEEE. The CDR3 runs 14 residues. Trimming stripped 4 bases from V and 3 bases from J, with 11 bases between.

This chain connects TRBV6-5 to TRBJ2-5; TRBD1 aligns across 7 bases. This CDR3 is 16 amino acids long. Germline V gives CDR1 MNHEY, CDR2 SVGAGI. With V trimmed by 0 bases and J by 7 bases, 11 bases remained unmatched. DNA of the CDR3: TGTGCCAGCAGTTACTCGGACCCTCCCGCAGGGGGGACCCAGTACTTC. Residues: CASSYSDPPAGGTQYF.

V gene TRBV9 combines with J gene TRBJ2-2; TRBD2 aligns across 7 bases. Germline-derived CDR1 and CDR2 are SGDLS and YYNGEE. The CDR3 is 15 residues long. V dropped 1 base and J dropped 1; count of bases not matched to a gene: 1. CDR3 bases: TGTGCCAGCAGCGTAACGGGGGGGAACACCGGGGAGCTGTTTTTT. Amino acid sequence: CASSVTGGNTGELFF.

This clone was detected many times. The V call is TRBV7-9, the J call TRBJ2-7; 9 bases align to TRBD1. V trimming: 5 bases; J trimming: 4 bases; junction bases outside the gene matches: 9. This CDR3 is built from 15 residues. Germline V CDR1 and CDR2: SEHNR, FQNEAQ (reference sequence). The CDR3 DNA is TGTGCCAGCAGCCAACTATCAGACAGGGGGTACGAGCAGTACTTC. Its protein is CASSQLSDRGYEQYF.

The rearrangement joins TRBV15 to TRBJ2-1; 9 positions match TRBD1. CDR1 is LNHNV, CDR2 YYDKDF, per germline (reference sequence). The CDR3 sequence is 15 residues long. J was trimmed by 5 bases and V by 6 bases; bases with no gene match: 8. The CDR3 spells CATRPRQGEHNEQFF. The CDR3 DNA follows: TGTGCCACCAGACCTAGACAGGGGGAACACAATGAGCAGTTCTTC.

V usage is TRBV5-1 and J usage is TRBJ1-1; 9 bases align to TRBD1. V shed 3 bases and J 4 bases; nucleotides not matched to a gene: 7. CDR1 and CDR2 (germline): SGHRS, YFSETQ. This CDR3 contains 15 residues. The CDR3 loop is CASSSGGTGLTEAFF. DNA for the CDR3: TGCGCCAGCAGCTCCGGTGGGACAGGGCTCACTGAAGCTTTCTTT.

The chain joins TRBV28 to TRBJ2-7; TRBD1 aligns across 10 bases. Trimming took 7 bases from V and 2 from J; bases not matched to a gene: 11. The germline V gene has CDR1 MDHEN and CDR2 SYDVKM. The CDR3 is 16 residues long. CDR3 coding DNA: TGTGCCAGCACCTCTTTTACCGGGACAGGGGCCTACGAGCAGTACTTC. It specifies CASTSFTGTGAYEQYF.

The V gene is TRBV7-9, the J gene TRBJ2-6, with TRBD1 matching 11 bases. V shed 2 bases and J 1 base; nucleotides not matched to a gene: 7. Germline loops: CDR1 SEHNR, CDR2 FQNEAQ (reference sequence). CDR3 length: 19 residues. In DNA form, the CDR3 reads TGTGCCAGCAGCTTACAACCCGGGACAGGGGGGTCTGGGGCCAACGTCCTGACTTTC. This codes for CASSLQPGTGGSGANVLTF. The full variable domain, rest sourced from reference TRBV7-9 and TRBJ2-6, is DTGVSQNPRHKITKRGQNVTFRCDPISEHNRLYWYRQTLGQGPEFLTYFQNEAQLEKSRLLSDRFSAERPKGSFSTLEIQRTEQGDSAMYLCASSLQPGTGGSGANVLTFGAGSRLTVL.

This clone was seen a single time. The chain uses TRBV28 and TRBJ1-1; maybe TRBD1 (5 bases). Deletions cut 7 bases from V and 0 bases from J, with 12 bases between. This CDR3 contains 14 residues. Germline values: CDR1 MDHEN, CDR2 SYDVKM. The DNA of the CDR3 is TGTGCCAGCACCCCGGTCAGGGTGAACACTGAAGCTTTCTTT. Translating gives CASTPVRVNTEAFF.

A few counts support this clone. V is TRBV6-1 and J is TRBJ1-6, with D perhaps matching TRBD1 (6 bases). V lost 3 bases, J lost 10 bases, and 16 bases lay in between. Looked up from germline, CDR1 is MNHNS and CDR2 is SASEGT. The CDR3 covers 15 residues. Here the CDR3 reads CASSERDRKDSPLHF. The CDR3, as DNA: TGTGCCAGCAGTGAGAGAGACAGGAAGGACTCACCCCTCCACTTT.